One sample yielded the 14 T cell receptor beta chains listed below, sequenced in a study of technical replicates of blood from a few donors. Profiled with immunoSEQ multiplex PCR; TCRdb holds only in-frame clones, not every one. The repertoire has some 50,000 clones, 90% to 95% of them found once; the top ten carry 0.22%. The specimen was T cells isolated from PBMCs. The receptors originated from a human donor in good health.

This clone was counted once. This CDR3 is CASSLGLTERNTEAFF. The CDR3 bases are TGTGCCAGCAGCTTAGGACTGACAGAGAGGAACACTGAAGCTTTCTTT. The rearrangement joins TRBV13 to TRBJ1-1; D perhaps matches TRBD1 (5 bases). Trimming shortened V by 0 bases and J by 1 base, and 12 bases separated the two germline ends. Per the germline V gene, CDR1 is PRHDT and CDR2 is FYEKMQ (reference sequence). The CDR3 covers 16 residues.

The J gene is TRBJ2-5, the V gene TRBV10-2; 15 bases map to TRBD2. The V gene end was trimmed by 5 bases and the J gene end by 2 bases; junction bases not matched to a gene: 6. Per the germline V gene, CDR1 is WSHSY and CDR2 is SAAADI. The CDR3 sequence is 17 residues long. The CDR3 DNA is TGCGCCAGCAGTACCGGGACTAGCGGGGGGTTTCAAGAGACCCAGTACTTC. Amino acids: CASSTGTSGGFQETQYF.

The genes are TRBV7-9 and TRBJ1-1; possible D gene TRBD1, 6 bases. The CDR3 is 13 residues long. CDR1 SEHNR and CDR2 FQNEAQ come from the germline V gene (reference sequence). The germline V and J ends were trimmed by 2 bases and 8 bases, with 12 bases remaining between them. CDR3 nucleotides: TGTGCCAGCAGCTTATCCCCCGACAGGGAAGCTTTCTTT. Translation gives CASSLSPDREAFF. Variable domain in full (rest from reference TRBV7-9 and TRBJ1-1): DTGVSQNPRHKITKRGQNVTFRCDPISEHNRLYWYRQTLGQGPEFLTYFQNEAQLEKSRLLSDRFSAERPKGSFSTLEIQRTEQGDSAMYLCASSLSPDREAFFGQGTRLTVV.

J is TRBJ1-1 and V is TRBV29-1; weak D call: TRBD1 (5 bases). CDR1 and CDR2 (germline): SQVTM, ANQGSEA. The CDR3 spans 11 residues. V was trimmed by 6 bases and J by 4 bases, leaving 9 bases between them. The chain's CDR3 is CSVPGSTEAFF. The DNA of the CDR3 is TGCAGCGTGCCAGGGTCCACTGAAGCTTTCTTT.

The rearrangement links TRBV11-3 to TRBJ2-1; 8 bases map to TRBD2. Trimming took 5 bases from V and 5 from J; bases not matched to a gene: 8. Germline loops: CDR1 SGHNT, CDR2 YENEEA. The CDR3 runs to 15 residues. CDR3 sequence (DNA): TGTGCCAGCAGCGCCCGGGAGGGTGGAGACAATGAGCAGTTCTTC. Translated: CASSAREGGDNEQFF.

The chain couples TRBV5-1 to TRBJ2-7; D ambiguous. Trimming pared 0 bases from V and 3 bases from J, leaving 7 bases between. CDR3 length: 13 residues. Germline CDR1 and CDR2: SGHRS and YFSETQ. The CDR3 region has the DNA TGCGCCAGCAGCTTGGGTTCGGGCTACGAGCAGTACTTC. This gives the protein CASSLGSGYEQYF.

The V gene is TRBV7-9, the J gene TRBJ2-5; 7 nucleotides match TRBD1. Losses at the gene ends were 2 bases for V and 3 bases for J; bases not matched to a gene: 3. The CDR3 is 14 residues long. Germline CDR1 is SEHNR and CDR2 is FQNEAQ (reference sequence). CDR3 sequence reads: CASSLPGTEETQYF. CDR3 in DNA: TGTGCCAGCAGCTTACCCGGGACAGAAGAGACCCAGTACTTC.

The rearrangement joins TRBV5-1 to TRBJ2-7; D is unresolved. The CDR3 has 13 amino acids. Deletions cut 0 bases from V and 4 bases from J, with 8 bases between. The germline V gene has CDR1 SGHRS and CDR2 YFSETQ. CDR3: CASSLAADYEQYF. CDR3 sequence (DNA): TGCGCCAGCAGCTTGGCCGCGGATTACGAGCAGTACTTC.

The genes are TRBV28 and TRBJ2-5; 8 bases fit TRBD1. V trimming: 3 bases; J trimming: 5 bases; junction bases outside the gene matches: 11. The CDR3 sequence is 16 residues long. Germline CDR1 MDHEN, CDR2 SYDVKM. This CDR3 is CASSLPQGALRETQYF. CDR3 DNA sequence: TGTGCCAGCAGTTTGCCCCAGGGGGCATTAAGGGAGACCCAGTACTTC.

The chain has TRBV9 and TRBJ1-5, with D possibly matching TRBD1 (6 bases). Trimming stripped 5 bases from V and 4 bases from J, with 13 bases between. Per germline, CDR1 SGDLS and CDR2 YYNGEE. This CDR3 contains 14 residues. The DNA of the CDR3 is TGTGCCAGCAGTATCTCAGGGGATAATCAGCCCCAGCATTTT. This sequence encodes CASSISGDNQPQHF.

The rearrangement uses TRBV7-8 and TRBJ1-2; D might be TRBD1 (5 bases). The CDR3 totals 15 residues. Trimming pared 1 base from V and 0 bases from J, leaving 9 bases between. Looked up from germline, CDR1 is SGHVS and CDR2 is FQNEAQ. In DNA, the CDR3 is TGTGCCAGCAGCTTAGACGGGGGGGCTAACTATGGCTACACCTTC. It specifies CASSLDGGANYGYTF.

The V gene is TRBV29-1, the J gene TRBJ2-1; no clear D gene. This CDR3 is built from 14 residues. Deletions cut 4 bases from V and 7 bases from J, with 17 bases between. The V gene's germline CDR1 is SQVTM and CDR2 ANQGSEA. Here the CDR3 DNA reads TGCAGCGTTGGTGCCTCCAGGCCCCATAATGAGCAGTTCTTC. Translated, it gives CSVGASRPHNEQFF.

V gene TRBV11-2 combines with J gene TRBJ2-1; 7 bases line up with TRBD2. V was pared by 4 bases and J by 7 bases, with 4 bases of the junction left unmatched. This CDR3 region has 13 residues. Germline V CDR1 and CDR2: SGHAT, FQNNGV. DNA of the CDR3: TGTGCCAGCAGCTCGGGGGGTGGGAATGAGCAGTTCTTC. Protein sequence: CASSSGGGNEQFF.

The sample holds one count of this clone. The chain uses TRBV28 and TRBJ2-3, with D possibly matching TRBD2 (6 bases). Germline CDR1 MDHEN, CDR2 SYDVKM. V was trimmed by 2 bases and J by 3 bases, leaving 9 bases between them. The CDR3 runs to 14 residues. The chain's CDR3 is CASSLQRVTDTQYF. The CDR3 DNA reads TGTGCCAGCAGTTTACAGCGGGTGACAGATACGCAGTATTTT.